These 14 T cell receptor beta chains were sequenced from one sample in a study of T cell responses to AZD1222 COVID-19 vaccine. Libraries were prepared by immunoSEQ multiplex PCR; TCRdb keeps only in-frame clonotypes and omits some of them. This table holds about 120,000 clones, approximately 87% found once. The sample here was peripheral blood, taken on day 0 of AZD1222 vaccination. These receptors all come from an adult in good health.

V and J are TRBV7-3 and TRBJ2-3; D might be TRBD2 (6 bases). The CDR3 loop spans 15 amino acids. Germline CDR1 SGHTA, CDR2 FQGTGA. The V gene lost 5 bases and the J gene lost 4 bases, with 16 bases spanning the gap. The CDR3 nucleotides are TGTGCCAGCAGCCCGGCGGGGCTCAGGGCAGATACGCAGTATTTT. It codes for CASSPAGLRADTQYF.

The V call is TRBV4-2, the J call TRBJ1-1, with a tentative D call TRBD1 (5 bases). V gave up 4 bases and J gave up 0 bases, with 9 bases separating them. The CDR3 is 14 residues long. Germline CDR1 is LGHNA and CDR2 is YNFKEQ. CDR3 loop: CASSPGIMNTEAFF. CDR3 DNA: TGTGCCAGCAGCCCAGGGATCATGAACACTGAAGCTTTCTTT.

This clone was observed a single time. The chain links TRBV5-8 to TRBJ2-1; D is undetermined. This CDR3 contains 15 residues. The germline V gene encodes CDR1 SGHTS and CDR2 YDEGEE. V was trimmed by 3 bases and J by 5 bases, leaving 15 bases between them. CDR3 coding DNA: TGTGCCAGCAGCTCAAGACCAATTAGGGACAATGAGCAGTTCTTC. This encodes CASSSRPIRDNEQFF.

This clone was seen only once. The chain links TRBV5-1 to TRBJ2-7; D might be TRBD2 (7 bases). Trimming cost V 4 bases and J 4 bases, with 24 bases left between them. The CDR3 consists of 17 residues. Per the germline V gene, CDR1 is SGHRS and CDR2 is YFSETQ. CDR3 sequence (DNA): TGCGCCAGCAGCCCGGAGGGGGGGAGGGAGAGGATGTACGAGCAGTACTTC. It specifies CASSPEGGRERMYEQYF.

The genes are TRBV4-1 and TRBJ1-2, with TRBD1 matching over 7 bases. The CDR3 totals 18 residues. The germline V gene has CDR1 MGHRA and CDR2 YSYEKL. The J segment lost 1 base and the V segment lost 6 bases, leaving 17 bases of the junction unmatched. The CDR3 nucleotides read TGCGCCAGCAGGCCCGTTTACAGGGGACTTGCTTTTAACTATGGCTACACCTTC. It specifies CASRPVYRGLAFNYGYTF.

This sequence joins TRBV12-3 or TRBV12-4 and TRBJ1-1; weak D call: TRBD1 (6 bases). V was cut by 3 bases and J by 8 bases, with 10 bases left in between. The CDR3 is made up of 12 amino acids. The CDR3 protein is CASSFGGHEAFF. The DNA of the CDR3 is TGTGCCAGCAGTTTCGGGGGGCACGAAGCTTTCTTT.

The chain recombines TRBV7-3 with TRBJ2-2; 10 bases align to TRBD2. Trimming cost V 5 bases and J 4 bases; bases outside gene matches: 4. This CDR3 has 15 amino acids. From germline, CDR1 is SGHTA and CDR2 FQGTGA. The CDR3 DNA reads TGTGCCAGCAGCATGCTAGCGGGAGTCACCGGGGAGCTGTTTTTT. This sequence encodes CASSMLAGVTGELFF.

The V call is TRBV3-1 (or the pseudogene TRBV3-2), the J call TRBJ2-2; 8 bases map to TRBD2. This CDR3 spans 17 amino acids. The V gene end was trimmed by 1 base and the J gene end by 4 bases; junction bases not matched to a gene: 8. From germline, CDR1 is LGHDT and CDR2 YNNKEL (reference sequence). The CDR3 DNA is TGTGCCAGCAGCCAAGTTAACGGGAGGGAGAGCACCGGGGAGCTGTTTTTT. Its translation: CASSQVNGRESTGELFF.

The V gene is TRBV5-4, the J gene TRBJ1-6; 9 positions agree with TRBD1. There are 17 residues in the CDR3. Germline CDR1 and CDR2: SGHNT and YYREEE (reference sequence). Trimming took 4 bases from V and 6 from J; bases not matched to a gene: 11. CDR3 DNA sequence: TGTGCCAGCAGCCGAGCGGACAGGGGACGGACTAATTCACCCCTCCACTTT. This gives the protein CASSRADRGRTNSPLHF.

The chain employs TRBV6-6 and TRBJ2-7; TRBD1 matches 11 bases. Germline-derived CDR1 and CDR2 are MNHNY and SVGAGI (reference sequence). The CDR3 length is 15 residues. V lost 6 bases, J lost 2 bases, and 6 bases stayed unmatched. The CDR3: CASRSGTGGTYEQYF. The CDR3 nucleotides read TGTGCCAGCAGGTCCGGGACAGGGGGGACCTACGAGCAGTACTTC.

CDR3 in DNA: TGTGCTAGTGGTTTGGTGGGGCAGTTTAGCAATCAGCCCCAGCATTTT. This codes for CASGLVGQFSNQPQHF. This rearrangement joins TRBV12-5 to TRBJ1-5, with a possible D match to TRBD1 (5 bases). This CDR3 has 16 amino acids. CDR1 is LGHNT and CDR2 is FRNRAP in the germline V gene. V lost 0 bases and J 0 bases, leaving 9 bases between the germline ends.

The chain uses TRBV4-1 and TRBJ2-6; 7 nucleotides agree with TRBD1. Trimming at V came to 3 bases and at J to 5 bases, leaving 4 bases not matched to a gene. The CDR3 extends over 15 amino acids. Germline CDR1 MGHRA, CDR2 YSYEKL. DNA of the CDR3: TGCGCCAGCAGCCAGACAGGGCTCTGGGCCAACGTCCTGACTTTC. It specifies CASSQTGLWANVLTF.

The sample holds one count of this clone. The gene calls are TRBV6-1 and TRBJ1-1; no clear D. This CDR3 is built from 14 residues. Trimming took off 2 bases at V and 3 bases at J, with 10 bases between the two ends. CDR1 MNHNS and CDR2 SASEGT come from the germline V gene. CDR3 amino acids: CASSEISRDTEAFF. The CDR3 coding sequence is TGTGCCAGCAGTGAAATAAGCCGGGACACTGAAGCTTTCTTT.

The rearrangement links TRBV24-1 to TRBJ2-2; D gene uncertain. The CDR3 consists of 13 residues. Germline lookup yields CDR1 KGHDR and CDR2 SFDVKD. V lost 1 base and J 5 bases, leaving 4 bases between the germline ends. Here the CDR3 reads CATSDLGTGELFF. DNA of the CDR3: TGTGCCACCAGTGATTTAGGAACCGGGGAGCTGTTTTTT.